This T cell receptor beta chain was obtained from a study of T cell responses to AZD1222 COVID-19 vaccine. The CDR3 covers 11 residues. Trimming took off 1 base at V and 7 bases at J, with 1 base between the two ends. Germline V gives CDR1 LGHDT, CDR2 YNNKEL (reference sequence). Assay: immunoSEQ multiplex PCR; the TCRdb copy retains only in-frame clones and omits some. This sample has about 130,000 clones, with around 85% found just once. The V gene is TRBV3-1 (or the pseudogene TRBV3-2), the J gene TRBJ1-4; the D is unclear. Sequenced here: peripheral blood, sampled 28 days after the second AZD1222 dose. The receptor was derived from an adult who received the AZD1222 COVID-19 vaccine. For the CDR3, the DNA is TGTGCCAGCAGCCAAGCTGAAAAACTGTTTTTT. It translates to CASSQAEKLFF.